The T cell receptor beta chain described here comes from a study of post-analysis software for immune sequencing data. Overall study context: Secondary progressive, relapsing-remitting and progressive-relapsing multiple sclerosis were among the included disease courses.

Turning to this clonotype: The antigen is unknown.

Germline values: CDR1 KGHDR, CDR2 SFDVKD. The CDR3 has 13 residues. Trimming left V 4 bases short and J 7 bases short, with 12 bases between. Findings of the study overall: For normalized Chao1 diversity, multiple sclerosis patients scored significantly lower than controls did. Strong co-clustering by F measure linked samples that shared a preparation batch. In patients, TRBV5-6, TRBV5-1 and TRBV20-1 belonged to five or six TRBV segments found more frequently than in controls.

Unique-molecular-identifier-tagged TCR beta cDNA libraries were used. A population of about 0.9 to 10 million T cells gave rise to about half a million cDNA molecules. TCRdb reprocessed the PCR reads via MiXCR and lists one record per CDR3 protein. The repertoire includes around 770,000 distinct CDR3 sequences, roughly 46% of them detected once, and over 4.5% sits in the top ten. The rearrangement links TRBV24-1 to TRBJ1-1, with D possibly matching TRBD1 (6 bases). Sequencing used blood. This receptor was identified in a girl aged 5-17 years with multiple sclerosis. The CDR3 DNA follows: TGTGCCACCAGTGACCTAAGGACAGATGAAGCTTTCTTT. This encodes CATSDLRTDEAFF.